The 22 T cell receptor beta chains presented below share a single source sample, sequenced in a study of blood T cell repertoires in COVID-19 (TCRdb year 2020). Library method: the immunoSEQ multiplex PCR assay. The table comes from immuneACCESS by way of TCRdb, which keeps in-frame sequences with V and J called. Part of the clones is missing from these tables; in studies checked, under half for an unresolved V gene and the rest for unknown reasons. A total of over 120,000 clones appear in this sample, around 85% of them only once. The ten largest clones add up to under 9.5% of the sample. Sequenced material: PBMCs or T cells enriched from blood (not recorded which). These receptor sequences come from a man in his fifties who had recovered from COVID-19.

V usage is TRBV21-1 and J usage is TRBJ2-5; TRBD1 reflects the table's D call only, with no check against the DNA. TRBV21-1 is a known pseudogene. The CDR3 is made up of 15 amino acids. This chain's CDR3 is CASSKVGPAKETQYF. In DNA form, the CDR3 reads TGTGCCAGCAGCAAAGTTGGGCCAGCCAAAGAGACCCAGTACTTC.

This clone was seen more than once but under ten times. This chain links TRBV3-1 (or the pseudogene TRBV3-2) with TRBJ1-3; 8 nucleotides match TRBD1. Germline values: CDR1 LGHDT, CDR2 YNNKEL (reference sequence). Unmatched junction bases numbered 5, after V lost 1 base and J lost 3 bases. The CDR3 totals 16 residues. DNA of the CDR3: TGTGCCAGCAGCCAAGGTCTCAGGGGGCTTGGAAACACCATATATTTT. Translation: CASSQGLRGLGNTIYF.

The J gene is TRBJ2-3, the V gene TRBV5-4, with D maybe TRBD2 (5 bases). V was clipped by 4 bases and J by 2 bases, with 8 bases between them. Germline loops: CDR1 SGHNT, CDR2 YYREEE (reference sequence). The CDR3 runs to 13 residues. The CDR3 DNA reads TGTGCCAGCAGCGGCCGGGACACAGATACGCAGTATTTT. It yields the protein CASSGRDTDTQYF.

The chain uses TRBV18 and TRBJ1-1; perhaps TRBD1 as D (5 bases). The CDR3 sequence is 14 residues long. Germline-derived CDR1 and CDR2 are KGHSH and LQKENI. V was trimmed by 6 bases and J by 4 bases, leaving 15 bases between them. This CDR3 reads CASSSAVGATEAFF. CDR3 nucleotide sequence: TGTGCCAGCTCCTCAGCTGTAGGGGCCACTGAAGCTTTCTTT.

The chain links TRBV9 to TRBJ1-5, with D maybe TRBD1 (5 bases). Germline-derived CDR1 and CDR2 are SGDLS and YYNGEE. V was cut by 4 bases and J by 3 bases, with 11 bases left in between. CDR3 size: 14 residues. The CDR3 DNA reads as TGTGCCAGCAGCCGCGGACACTTCAATCAGCCCCAGCATTTT. This codes for CASSRGHFNQPQHF.

This CDR3 is CASSVKTGGINSPLHF. The CDR3 region has the DNA TGTGCCAGCAGCGTAAAGACAGGGGGGATTAATTCACCCCTCCACTTT. The chain combines TRBV7-8 with TRBJ1-6, with 9 nucleotides matching TRBD1. The CDR3 is made up of 16 amino acids. Germline trimming cut 5 bases from V and 6 bases from J; bases unmatched to any gene: 8. CDR1 SGHVS and CDR2 FQNEAQ come from the germline V gene.

This rearrangement joins TRBV7-9 to TRBJ2-1, with D perhaps TRBD1 (8 bases). Between the trimmed V and J ends, which lost 8 bases and 8 bases, there was a span of 22 bases. Per the germline V gene, CDR1 is SEHNR and CDR2 is FQNEAQ (reference sequence). The CDR3 is 15 residues long. The CDR3 sequence: CASGTPTGEGDEQFF. DNA of the CDR3: TGTGCCAGCGGCACACCGACAGGGGAGGGCGATGAGCAGTTCTTC.

The chain couples TRBV6-5 to TRBJ2-7; D may be TRBD2 (5 bases). V was trimmed by 8 bases and J by 0 bases, leaving 14 bases between them. CDR3 length equals 14 residues. CDR1 is MNHEY, CDR2 SVGAGI, per germline. The CDR3 nucleotides are TGTGCCAGCCGGCGGGCTAAATCCTCCTACGAGCAGTACTTC. Encoded protein: CASRRAKSSYEQYF.

J is TRBJ1-2 and V is TRBV19; TRBD1 aligns across 7 bases. This CDR3 has 18 residues. Germline loops: CDR1 LNHDA, CDR2 SQIVND (reference sequence). V shed 5 bases, J shed 1 base, and the junction held 16 bases outside the gene matches. CDR3 nucleotides: TGTGCCAGTAGTCGAATGGGACAGCCAAGACTCGGTAACTATGGCTACACCTTC. This gives the protein CASSRMGQPRLGNYGYTF. The variable domain in full, with the rest retrieved from reference TRBV19 and TRBJ1-2, is DGGITQSPKYLFRKEGQNVTLSCEQNLNHDAMYWYRQDPGQGLRLIYYSQIVNDFQKGDIAEGYSVSREKKESFPLTVTSAQKNPTAFYLCASSRMGQPRLGNYGYTFGSGTRLTVV.

The chain combines TRBV6-5 with TRBJ1-1; D uncertain. Per germline, CDR1 MNHEY and CDR2 SVGAGI. V lost 5 bases, J lost 8 bases, and 21 bases lay in between. The CDR3 runs 15 residues. The CDR3 spells CASSRHQPTMPEAFF. The CDR3 DNA sequence: TGTGCCAGCAGTAGACACCAGCCAACCATGCCCGAAGCTTTCTTT.

CDR3 nucleotide sequence: TGTGCCAGCAGAGCAACCAGGGCCAGCACAGATACGCAGTATTTT. Translation: CASRATRASTDTQYF. This chain joins TRBV7-3 and TRBJ2-3, with D possibly TRBD1 on 5 matching bases. Germline V gives CDR1 SGHTA, CDR2 FQGTGA. Between the trimmed V and J ends, which lost 6 bases and 0 bases, there was a span of 13 bases. There are 15 residues in the CDR3.

The chain couples TRBV5-6 to TRBJ2-4; 8 nucleotides agree with TRBD1. The germline CDR1 and CDR2 sequences are SGHDT and YYEEEE. CDR3 length: 16 amino acids. Losses at the gene ends were 3 bases for V and 0 bases for J; bases not matched to a gene: 5. The CDR3: CASSYGQGLAKNIQYF. The CDR3 DNA is TGTGCCAGCAGCTACGGACAGGGTTTAGCCAAAAACATTCAGTACTTC.

This clone was observed once. The rearrangement links TRBV6-2 or TRBV6-3 to TRBJ2-5, with D possibly matching TRBD2 (6 bases). This CDR3 contains 17 residues. Germline-derived CDR1 and CDR2 are MNHEY and SVGEGT. The V end lost 2 bases, the J end lost 2 bases, and 18 bases lay between the germline ends. The CDR3 loop reads CASSYGVSGLGQETQYF. The CDR3 DNA follows: TGTGCCAGCAGTTACGGGGTTAGCGGATTGGGACAAGAGACCCAGTACTTC.

The rearrangement links TRBV28 to TRBJ2-5, with 12 bases aligning to TRBD2. CDR3 length equals 17 residues. From germline, CDR1 is MDHEN and CDR2 SYDVKM. V shed 5 bases, J shed 4 bases, and the junction held 11 bases outside the gene matches. CDR3 sequence: CASSHPSSGGAGETQYF. The CDR3 DNA is TGTGCCAGCAGTCACCCGTCTAGCGGGGGGGCCGGAGAGACCCAGTACTTC.

J is TRBJ2-2 and V is TRBV19; TRBD2 is a possible D gene (5 bases). V was shortened by 5 bases and J by 1 base, with 14 bases between the two germline ends. The CDR3 consists of 16 residues. The germline gives CDR1 LNHDA, CDR2 SQIVND (reference sequence). CDR3: CASSGLGLQNTGELFF. For the CDR3, the DNA is TGTGCCAGTAGTGGTTTAGGACTCCAGAACACCGGGGAGCTGTTTTTT.

CDR3 bases: TGTGCCAGCTCACCACCGGGGCCTTACAATGAGCAGTTCTTC. Its translation: CASSPPGPYNEQFF. The rearrangement links TRBV18 to TRBJ2-1; TRBD1 might be the D (5 bases). Germline CDR1 and CDR2: KGHSH and LQKENI. Between the trimmed V and J ends, which lost 0 bases and 4 bases, there was a span of 7 bases. The CDR3 consists of 14 residues.

The genes are TRBV5-1 and TRBJ2-4; 7 bases are a match to TRBD2. CDR3 length: 15 amino acids. V lost 0 bases to trimming and J lost 6 bases; unmatched junction nucleotides: 6. Germline values: CDR1 SGHRS, CDR2 YFSETQ. CDR3 nucleotides: TGCGCCAGCAGCTTGGGGGGGACTACCCTAAACATTCAGTACTTC. Translating it yields CASSLGGTTLNIQYF.

The chain links TRBV7-3 to TRBJ1-1; D is perhaps TRBD1 (6 bases). Deletions cut 2 bases from V and 1 base from J, with 23 bases between. CDR3 length equals 19 residues. The germline V gene has CDR1 SGHTA and CDR2 FQGTGA. CDR3 region: CASSLGRGGAPPPNTEAFF. The CDR3 region has the DNA TGTGCCAGCAGCTTAGGGAGAGGGGGGGCGCCTCCACCGAACACTGAAGCTTTCTTT.

The chain links TRBV29-1 to TRBJ2-4; 7 bases align to TRBD2. Germline-derived CDR1 and CDR2 are SQVTM and ANQGSEA. The CDR3 runs 13 residues. V shed 8 bases, J shed 9 bases, and the junction held 13 bases outside the gene matches. The CDR3 region is CSIVGRGAIIQYF. CDR3 in DNA: TGCAGCATAGTTGGGAGGGGAGCGATCATTCAGTACTTC.

The V call is TRBV7-3, the J call TRBJ1-1; 7 bases are shared with TRBD1. CDR1 is SGHTA and CDR2 is FQGTGA in the germline V gene. This CDR3 has 13 amino acids. Trimming took 4 bases from V and 1 from J; bases not matched to a gene: 0. The CDR3, as DNA: TGTGCCAGCAGCTCAGGGGGGAACACTGAAGCTTTCTTT. It encodes CASSSGGNTEAFF.

The J gene is TRBJ1-1, the V gene TRBV9; D gene uncertain. CDR3 length: 17 residues. Trimming shortened V by 4 bases and J by 4 bases, and 23 bases separated the two germline ends. The germline V gene has CDR1 SGDLS and CDR2 YYNGEE. The CDR3: CASSHPLAASGGTEAFF. CDR3 coding DNA: TGTGCCAGCAGCCATCCTCTGGCCGCCAGTGGTGGCACTGAAGCTTTCTTT.

V usage is TRBV7-3 and J usage is TRBJ2-2; TRBD2 agrees at 9 bases. The CDR3 spans 17 residues. The germline V gene has CDR1 SGHTA and CDR2 FQGTGA. The J segment lost 3 bases and the V segment lost 0 bases, leaving 5 bases of the junction unmatched. CDR3 sequence (DNA): TGTGCCAGCAGCTTAACTGCGGGACTAGCCGACACCGGGGAGCTGTTTTTT. This sequence encodes CASSLTAGLADTGELFF.